This T cell receptor beta chain was recorded in a study of response to subunit inactivated influenza vaccine. Study-wide points: Researchers suggested that each seasonal influenza vaccination recruits few new T cells.

One entry per CDR3 protein, called by TCRdb with MiXCR from the RT-PCR reads. The sample contains 500,000 to 600,000 distinct CDR3 sequences, more than 15% of which appear only once. A few counts support this clonotype. Antigen specificity is unknown. The CDR3 runs to 13 residues. Trimming removed 5 bases at V and 14 bases at J, with 21 bases between. Looked up from germline, CDR1 is MNHNS and CDR2 is SASEGT. V is TRBV6-1 and J is TRBJ1-2; possibly TRBD1 for D (5 bases). The sample here was CD4+ T cells sorted from PBMCs, taken 23 months after vaccination. The TCR was taken from a man aged 45 to 75 who received an inactivated influenza vaccine. CDR3 region: CASSPRDYIGDTF. In nucleotides, the CDR3 is TGTGCCAGCAGTCCCAGGGATTACATAGGTGATACCTTC.